This T cell receptor beta chain was observed in a study of blood T cell repertoires in COVID-19. CDR3 length: 12 residues. Trimming removed 11 bases from V and 4 bases from J; junction bases left unmatched: 3. Germline V gene sequence: CDR1 ENHRY, CDR2 SYGVKD. Sequencing was performed with immunoSEQ multiplex PCR; in TCRdb, only in-frame clones are kept and a portion is missing. Of a few hundred thousand clones listed, approximately 90% are singletons. The receptor was isolated from a man between 65 and 85 years old with acute or convalescent COVID-19. Material: peripheral blood. V is TRBV10-3 and J is TRBJ2-2; 8 bases agree with TRBD2. The CDR3 sequence: CAVRGGTGELFF. The DNA of the CDR3 is TGTGCCGTCCGGGGGGGCACCGGGGAGCTGTTTTTT.